These T cell receptor beta chains were read from a single sample in a study of cytomegalovirus exposure and HLA in healthy donors. The data were produced by immunoSEQ multiplex PCR, yet TCRdb's version contains in-frame clones alone and is incomplete. Of under 140,000 clones in the sample, more than 75% were seen once. Sequenced input: PBMCs. The receptors were sampled from a man between 35 and 55 years old in good health and CMV-seronegative. CDR3s include the opening cysteine and the closing phenylalanine or tryptophan. The D gene is left open where the match is weak. The size of a clone is reported for some rows only, either as once, few or many, or as a class for expanded clones.

NA	NA	TRBV6-6	TRBJ2-5	CASSPSETQYF	TGTGCCAGCAGCCCCTCGGAGACCCAGTACTTC
NA	NA	TRBV7-9	TRBJ2-7	CASSSPREPSNSYEQYF	TGTGCCAGCAGTTCCCCCAGGGAACCATCGAACTCCTACGAGCAGTACTTC
NA	NA	TRBV5-1	TRBJ2-7	CASSLEGRVYEQYF	TGCGCCAGCAGCTTGGAAGGGCGGGTCTACGAGCAGTACTTC
NA	NA	TRBV28	TRBJ1-2	CASRRGNYGYTF	TGTGCCAGCAGGCGCGGTAACTATGGCTACACCTTC
NA	NA	TRBV30	TRBJ1-6	CAWGQYNSPLHF	TGTGCCTGGGGACAGTATAATTCACCCCTCCACTTT
TRBD2	NA	TRBV5-4	TRBJ2-7	CASSPTSGVSYEQYF	TGTGCCAGCAGTCCGACTAGCGGGGTATCCTACGAGCAGTACTTC
NA	NA	TRBV5-6	TRBJ1-5	CASSVGGGGNQPQHF	TGTGCCAGCAGCGTCGGGGGGGGAGGCAATCAGCCCCAGCATTTT
NA	NA	TRBV6-5	TRBJ2-7	CASSNSYEQYF	TGTGCCAGCAGCAACAGCTACGAGCAGTACTTC
TRBD1	NA	TRBV5-1	TRBJ2-7	CASTGGTYEQYF	TGCGCCAGTACAGGGGGGACCTACGAGCAGTACTTC
NA	NA	TRBV4-1	TRBJ2-1	CASSVRGVSYNEQFF	TGCGCCAGCAGCGTCCGCGGGGTCTCCTACAATGAGCAGTTCTTC
NA	NA	TRBV28	TRBJ1-1	CAIRVAGRDTEAFF	TGTGCTATAAGGGTTGCAGGGAGGGACACTGAAGCTTTCTTT
TRBD1	NA	TRBV5-1	TRBJ2-7	CASSEGTGGMHEQYF	TGCGCCAGCAGCGAGGGGACAGGGGGCATGCACGAGCAGTACTTC
NA	once	TRBV6-5	TRBJ1-2	CASSQDSSYGYTF	TGTGCCAGCAGTCAGGACAGTTCCTATGGCTACACCTTC
NA	NA	TRBV2	TRBJ1-3	CASSEAPKGAGNTIYF	TGTGCCAGCAGTGAAGCGCCTAAAGGGGCCGGAAACACCATATATTTT
NA	NA	TRBV5-1	TRBJ1-4	CASSFGQLNEKLFF	TGCGCCAGCAGCTTCGGACAGCTCAATGAAAAACTGTTTTTT